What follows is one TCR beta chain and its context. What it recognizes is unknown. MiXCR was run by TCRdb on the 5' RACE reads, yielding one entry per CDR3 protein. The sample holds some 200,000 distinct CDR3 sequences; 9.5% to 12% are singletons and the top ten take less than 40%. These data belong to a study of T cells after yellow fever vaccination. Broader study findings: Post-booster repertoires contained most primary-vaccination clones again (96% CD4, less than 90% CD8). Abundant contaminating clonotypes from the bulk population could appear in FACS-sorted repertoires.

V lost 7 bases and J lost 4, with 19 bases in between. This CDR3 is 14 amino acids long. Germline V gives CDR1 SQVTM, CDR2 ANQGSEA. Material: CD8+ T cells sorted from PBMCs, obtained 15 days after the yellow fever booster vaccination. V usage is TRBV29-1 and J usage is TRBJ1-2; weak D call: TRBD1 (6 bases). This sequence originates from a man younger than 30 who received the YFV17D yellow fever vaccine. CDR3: CSGGHGGPVYGYTF. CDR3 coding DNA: TGCAGCGGAGGACATGGGGGGCCGGTCTATGGCTACACCTTC. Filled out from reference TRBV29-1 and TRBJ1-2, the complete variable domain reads SAVISQKPSRDICQRGTSLTIQCQVDSQVTMMFWYRQQPGQSLTLIATANQGSEATYESGFVIDKFPISRPNLTFSTLTVSNMSPEDSSIYLCSGGHGGPVYGYTFGSGTRLTVV.